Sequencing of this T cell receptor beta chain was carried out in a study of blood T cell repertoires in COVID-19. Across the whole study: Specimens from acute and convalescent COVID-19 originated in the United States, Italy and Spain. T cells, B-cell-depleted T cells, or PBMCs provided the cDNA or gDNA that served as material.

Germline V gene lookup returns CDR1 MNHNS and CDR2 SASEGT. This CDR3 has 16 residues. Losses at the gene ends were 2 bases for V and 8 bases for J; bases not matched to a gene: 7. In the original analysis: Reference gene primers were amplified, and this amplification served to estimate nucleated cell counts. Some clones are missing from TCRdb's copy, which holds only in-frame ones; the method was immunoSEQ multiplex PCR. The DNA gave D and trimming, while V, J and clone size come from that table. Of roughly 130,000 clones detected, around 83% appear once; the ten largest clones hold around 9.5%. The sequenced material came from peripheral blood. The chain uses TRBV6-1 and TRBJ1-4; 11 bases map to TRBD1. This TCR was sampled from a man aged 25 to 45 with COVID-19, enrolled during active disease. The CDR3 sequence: CASSESSGTGGEKLFF. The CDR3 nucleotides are TGTGCCAGCAGTGAATCTAGTGGGACAGGGGGAGAAAAACTGTTTTTT.